What follows describes a single T cell receptor (beta chain). There are a few counts of this clonotype. Its antigen specificity is not known. No base quality information exists; no much larger clone differs at one position. The data derive from a study of spatial heterogeneity in lung cancer (dated by TCRdb to the late 2010s). About the investigation overall: Donors were under 95 patients with early-stage, untreated non-small cell lung cancer from the lung TRACERx cohort. In non-small cell lung cancer, the study made a quantitative comparison of TCR alpha and beta repertoires among multiple tumor regions, matched nontumor lung and blood. More beta-chain than alpha-chain transcripts were consistently detected, likely reflecting higher beta-chain transcript abundance. Follow-up PBMC samples were sequenced whenever available, with the median time to follow-up being two to three years after resection. Both alpha and beta chains were TCR-sequenced in samples taken at surgery, namely 220 tumor regions, 61 to 65 matched nontumor lung samples and about 52 PBMC samples. The study linked features of the TCR repertoire to counts of nonsynonymous mutations, which were determined by whole-exome sequencing of tumor tissue. In the raw uncorrected reads, each unique combination of TCR and UMI appeared on average more than ten times.

According to the study, the label for this sample's time point signals: blood at routine non-recurrence follow-up after resection. Whole RNA extracted from tumor and nontumor lung tissue, or from cryopreserved PBMC samples, was used for TCR sequencing without cell sorting. Patients were selected for TCR sequencing only if sufficient RNA was available from at least two tumor regions. V lost 4 bases and J lost 7 bases; the stretch between them is 12 bases long. As encoded in the germline V gene, CDR1 is SGHTA while CDR2 is FQGNSA. The cysteine opens and the phenylalanine closes a CDR3 of 13 amino acids. Only the CDR3 region is kept as DNA, spanning 39 bases read in frame from base 1. Results the study describes overall, beyond this receptor: Only roughly 15 patients were included in the comparisons of baseline and follow-up blood repertoires. Additional single-cell paired TCR alpha and beta sequencing was considered necessary to confirm, at a functional level, the hypothesis that regional TCRs recognize regional mutations. Ubiquitous expanded tumor TCRs were found in blood more often at tumor resection than at routine follow-up.

The library was generated by 5' RACE. These reads were obtained on a NextSeq 500. The TCR library protocol attached a unique molecular identifier to each TCR cDNA molecule to allow correction of PCR and sequencing errors. Per the authors' processing: TCR identification, UMI-based error correction and CDR3 extraction were all carried out with Decombinator tools. Expanded TCRs were defined as those above a frequency of 2 per 1,000, corresponding to the top 1% of the tumor frequency distribution. Rényi diversity was computed with the R vegan package after subsampling each repertoire 100 times to 5,000 TCRs. CDR3 similarity networks were built from amino acid triplet string-kernel similarity, with CDR3s being connected when pairwise similarity was above 0.82. The raw public reads went through TCRdb reprocessing: fastp at Q25, MiXCR clone calling, in-frame beta chains kept. Rows with one shared CDR3 protein collapse into an entry with the most common genes and DNA. These V and J calls rely on TCRdb rather than the paper's analysis. This sample is represented by 35,000 to 45,000 distinct CDR3 sequences; just over 7.5% of them were singletons. The ten largest clones add up to roughly a tenth of the sample.

This TCR came from a male donor with early-stage non-small cell lung cancer. Recombination joined TRBV7-2 with TRBJ2-3, with no confidently assigned D gene. Material: PBMCs, obtained at follow-up. For the CDR3, the sequence is CASSSRAPNTQYF. The nucleotide sequence reads as follows: TGTGCCAGCAGCTCTCGGGCTCCTAATACGCAGTATTTT.